The rows below give T cell receptor beta chains drawn from one sample of a study of technical replicates of blood from a handful of donors. Profiling relied on immunoSEQ multiplex PCR, and the TCRdb table lists in-frame clones only, not all of them. The table records about 75,000 clones, approximately 97% of them present only once. Source material: T cells isolated from PBMCs. The receptor set was obtained from a human donor in good health. Both conserved end residues are part of each CDR3. The D gene is left open where the match is weak. Size is stated for part of the rows, as once, few or many counts, or as a class when the clone is expanded.

D gene	V gene	J gene	clone size	CDR3 protein	CDR3 DNA
.	TRBV6-4	TRBJ2-2	.	CASSTGNTGELFF	TGTGCCAGCTCGACAGGGAACACCGGGGAGCTGTTTTTT
TRBD1	TRBV4-2	TRBJ1-3	.	CASSQDHGTGQTIYF	TGTGCCAGCAGCCAAGATCACGGGACAGGGCAAACCATATATTTT
TRBD1	TRBV2	TRBJ2-6	.	CASSPTGGSGANVLTF	TGTGCCAGCAGCCCGACAGGGGGCTCTGGGGCCAACGTCCTGACTTTC
.	TRBV10-1	TRBJ2-2	.	CASSFTGQGKAGELFF	TGCGCCAGCAGTTTTACTGGGCAGGGAAAGGCCGGGGAGCTGTTTTTT
.	TRBV5-1	TRBJ1-2	.	CASTEGGNYGYTF	TGCGCCAGCACCGAGGGAGGTAACTATGGCTACACCTTC
TRBD2	TRBV6-4	TRBJ2-1	.	CASSRTGGDEQFF	TGTGCCAGCAGTCGGACGGGAGGGGATGAGCAGTTCTTC
.	TRBV4-1	TRBJ2-5	.	CASSQEGGQETQYF	TGCGCCAGCAGCCAAGAGGGGGGTCAAGAGACCCAGTACTTC
.	TRBV29-1	TRBJ2-2	.	CSVVISNTGELFF	TGCAGCGTTGTAATATCGAACACCGGGGAGCTGTTTTTT
TRBD1	TRBV4-1	TRBJ1-1	.	CASSHNRGSTEAFF	TGCGCCAGCAGCCACAACAGGGGAAGCACTGAAGCTTTCTTT
.	TRBV7-2	TRBJ2-3	.	CASSSSDTQYF	TGTGCCAGCAGCTCGTCAGATACGCAGTATTTT
TRBD1	TRBV18	TRBJ1-1	.	CASSPQDRAGKNTEAFF	TGTGCCAGCTCACCTCAGGACAGGGCCGGAAAGAACACTGAAGCTTTCTTT
.	TRBV4-1	TRBJ2-7	.	CASSQGSGQGTYEQYF	TGCGCCAGCAGCCAAGGATCGGGACAAGGGACCTACGAGCAGTACTTC
.	TRBV5-1	TRBJ1-1	.	CASSLETGWNTEAFF	TGCGCCAGCAGCTTGGAAACAGGCTGGAACACTGAAGCTTTCTTT
.	TRBV6-1	TRBJ2-6	.	CASILDGSGANVLTF	TGTGCCAGCATTTTAGACGGGTCTGGGGCCAACGTCCTGACTTTC
TRBD1	TRBV29-1	TRBJ2-2	.	CSVDGTGEYTGELFF	TGCAGCGTTGACGGGACAGGAGAGTACACCGGGGAGCTGTTTTTT
.	TRBV7-9	TRBJ1-4	.	CASSLGHINEKLFF	TGTGCCAGCAGCTTGGGACATATTAATGAAAAACTGTTTTTT
.	TRBV5-6	TRBJ1-2	.	CASRLGTYNHYGYTF	TGTGCCAGCAGACTCGGGACATACAACCACTATGGCTACACCTTC
TRBD1	TRBV29-1	TRBJ1-1	few	CSATGVYTEAFF	TGCAGCGCCACAGGGGTATACACTGAAGCTTTCTTT
.	TRBV11-3	TRBJ2-2	.	CASSRGTKNTGELFF	TGTGCCAGCAGCAGGGGGACCAAGAACACCGGGGAGCTGTTTTTT
.	TRBV27	TRBJ1-2	.	CASSLSSTLYGYTF	TGTGCCAGCAGTTTATCATCAACATTATATGGCTACACCTTC
TRBD1	TRBV5-4	TRBJ1-3	.	CASSVDRERYTIYF	TGTGCCAGCAGCGTAGACAGGGAGAGGTACACCATATATTTT
.	TRBV11-3	TRBJ1-2	.	CASSLTGNTWGYTF	TGTGCCAGCAGCTTAACGGGGAACACTTGGGGCTACACCTTC
.	TRBV7-2	TRBJ2-2	.	CASSLERWDNSGELFF	TGTGCCAGCAGCTTAGAGCGATGGGACAATTCCGGGGAGCTGTTTTTT
TRBD2	TRBV5-1	TRBJ2-3	.	CASSLIAGDTDTQYF	TGCGCCAGCAGCCTAATAGCGGGGGACACAGATACGCAGTATTTT
.	TRBV19	TRBJ1-2	once	CASSIEEGDGYTF	TGTGCCAGTAGTATTGAGGAGGGAGATGGCTACACCTTC
TRBD1	TRBV9	TRBJ2-3	.	CASSFSPRGDTQYF	TGTGCCAGCAGCTTTTCTCCCAGGGGGGATACGCAGTATTTT
TRBD2	TRBV9	TRBJ2-5	.	CASSVVQGGGPETQYF	TGTGCCAGCAGCGTAGTCCAGGGCGGGGGTCCAGAGACCCAGTACTTC
.	TRBV6-5	TRBJ2-2	.	CASRSQGGSTGELFF	TGTGCCAGCAGATCACAGGGGGGGAGCACCGGGGAGCTGTTTTTT
TRBD1	TRBV5-4	TRBJ2-5	.	CASSLGQGGRETQYF	TGTGCCAGCAGCTTAGGACAGGGGGGTCGAGAGACCCAGTACTTC
.	TRBV2	TRBJ1-5	.	CASSERGGNQPQHF	TGTGCCAGCAGTGAAAGGGGTGGCAATCAGCCCCAGCATTTT